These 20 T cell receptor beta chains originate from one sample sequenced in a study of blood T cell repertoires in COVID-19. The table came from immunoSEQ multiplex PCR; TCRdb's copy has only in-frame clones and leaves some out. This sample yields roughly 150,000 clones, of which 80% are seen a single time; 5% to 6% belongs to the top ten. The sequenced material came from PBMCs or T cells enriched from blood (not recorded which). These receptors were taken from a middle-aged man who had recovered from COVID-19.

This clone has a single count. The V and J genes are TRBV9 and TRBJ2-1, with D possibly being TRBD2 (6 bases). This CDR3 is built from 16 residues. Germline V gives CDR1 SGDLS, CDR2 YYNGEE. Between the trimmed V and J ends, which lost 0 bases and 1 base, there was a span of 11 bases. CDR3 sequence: CASSVVGGRSYNEQFF. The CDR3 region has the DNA TGTGCCAGCAGCGTAGTGGGGGGAAGGTCCTACAATGAGCAGTTCTTC.

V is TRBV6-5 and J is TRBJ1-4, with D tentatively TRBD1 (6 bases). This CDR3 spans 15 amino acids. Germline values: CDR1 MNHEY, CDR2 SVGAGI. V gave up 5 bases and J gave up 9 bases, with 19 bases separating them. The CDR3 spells CASSPQQLQGKKLFF. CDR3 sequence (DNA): TGTGCCAGCAGTCCCCAGCAACTCCAGGGGAAAAAACTGTTTTTT.

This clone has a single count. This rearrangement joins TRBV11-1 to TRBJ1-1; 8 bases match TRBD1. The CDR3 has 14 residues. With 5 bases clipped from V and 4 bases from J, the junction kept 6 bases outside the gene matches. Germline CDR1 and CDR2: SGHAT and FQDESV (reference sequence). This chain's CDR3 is CASSVGQGSTEAFF. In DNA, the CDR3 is TGTGCCAGCAGCGTTGGACAGGGAAGCACTGAAGCTTTCTTT.

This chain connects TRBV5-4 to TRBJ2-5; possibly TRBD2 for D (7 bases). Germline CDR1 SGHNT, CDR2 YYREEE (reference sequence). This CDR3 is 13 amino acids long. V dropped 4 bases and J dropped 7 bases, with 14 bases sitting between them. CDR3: CASSKGGVGTQYF. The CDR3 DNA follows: TGTGCCAGCAGCAAAGGGGGGGTGGGGACCCAGTACTTC.

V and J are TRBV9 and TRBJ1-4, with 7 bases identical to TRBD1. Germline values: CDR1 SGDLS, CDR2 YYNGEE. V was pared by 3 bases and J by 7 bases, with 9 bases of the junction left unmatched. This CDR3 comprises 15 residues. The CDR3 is CASSAAGQELEKLFF. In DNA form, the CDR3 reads TGTGCCAGCAGCGCCGCCGGACAGGAACTTGAAAAACTGTTTTTT.

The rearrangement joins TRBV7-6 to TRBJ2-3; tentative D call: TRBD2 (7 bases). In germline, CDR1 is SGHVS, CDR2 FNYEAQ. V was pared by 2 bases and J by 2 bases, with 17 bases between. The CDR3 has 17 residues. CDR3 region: CASSLSVLGGDTDTQYF. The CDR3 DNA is TGTGCCAGCAGCTTATCGGTGTTAGGGGGGGACACAGATACGCAGTATTTT.

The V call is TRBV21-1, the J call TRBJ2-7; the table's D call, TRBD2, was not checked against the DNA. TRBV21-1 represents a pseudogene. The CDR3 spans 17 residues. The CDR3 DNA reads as TGTGCCAGCAACAAAAGGGCCGGGGACTTCCTCACCTACGAGCAGTACGTC. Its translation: CASNKRAGDFLTYEQYV.

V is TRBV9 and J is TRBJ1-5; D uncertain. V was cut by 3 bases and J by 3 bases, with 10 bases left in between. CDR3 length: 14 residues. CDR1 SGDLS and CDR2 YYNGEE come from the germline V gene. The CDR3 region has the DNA TGTGCCAGCAGCGAAGGCGGCCACAATCAGCCCCAGCATTTT. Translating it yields CASSEGGHNQPQHF.

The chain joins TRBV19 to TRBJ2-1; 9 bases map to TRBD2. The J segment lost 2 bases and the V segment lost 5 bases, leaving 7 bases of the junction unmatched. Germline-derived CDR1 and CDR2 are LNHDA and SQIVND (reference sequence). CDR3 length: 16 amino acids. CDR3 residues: CASSESGGGAYNEQFF. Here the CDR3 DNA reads TGTGCCAGTAGTGAGTCTGGCGGGGGGGCCTACAATGAGCAGTTCTTC.

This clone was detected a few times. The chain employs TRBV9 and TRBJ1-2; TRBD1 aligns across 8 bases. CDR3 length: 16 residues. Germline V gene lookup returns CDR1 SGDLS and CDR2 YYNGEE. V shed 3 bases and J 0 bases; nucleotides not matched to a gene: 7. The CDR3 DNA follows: TGTGCCAGCAGCGCGGGGGACAGGACAACTAACTATGGCTACACCTTC. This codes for CASSAGDRTTNYGYTF.

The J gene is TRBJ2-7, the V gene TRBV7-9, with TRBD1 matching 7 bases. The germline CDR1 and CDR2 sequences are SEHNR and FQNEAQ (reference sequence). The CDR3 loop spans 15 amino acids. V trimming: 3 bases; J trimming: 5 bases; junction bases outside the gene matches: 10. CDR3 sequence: CASSLAVTGVNEQYV. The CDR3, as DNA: TGTGCCAGCAGCTTGGCCGTAACAGGGGTGAACGAGCAGTACGTC.

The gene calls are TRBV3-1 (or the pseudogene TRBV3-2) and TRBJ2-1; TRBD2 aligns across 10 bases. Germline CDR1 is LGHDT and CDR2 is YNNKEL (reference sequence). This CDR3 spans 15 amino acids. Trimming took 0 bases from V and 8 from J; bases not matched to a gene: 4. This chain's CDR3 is CASSQDTLAGDEQFF. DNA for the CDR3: TGTGCCAGCAGCCAAGATACGCTAGCGGGAGATGAGCAGTTCTTC.

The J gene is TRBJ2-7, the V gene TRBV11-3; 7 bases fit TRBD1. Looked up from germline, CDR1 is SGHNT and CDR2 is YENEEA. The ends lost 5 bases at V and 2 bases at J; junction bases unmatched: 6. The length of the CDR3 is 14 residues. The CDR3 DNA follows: TGTGCCAGCAGCCACCGGGACAGTCCCTACGAGCAGTACGTC. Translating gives CASSHRDSPYEQYV.

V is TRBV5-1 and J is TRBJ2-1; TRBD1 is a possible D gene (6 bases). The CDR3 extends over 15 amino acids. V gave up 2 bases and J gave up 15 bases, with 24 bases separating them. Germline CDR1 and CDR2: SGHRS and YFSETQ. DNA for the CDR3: TGCGCCAGCAGCTTACTACAGGGCCCAGAGGGTAGATCGTTCTTC. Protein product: CASSLLQGPEGRSFF.

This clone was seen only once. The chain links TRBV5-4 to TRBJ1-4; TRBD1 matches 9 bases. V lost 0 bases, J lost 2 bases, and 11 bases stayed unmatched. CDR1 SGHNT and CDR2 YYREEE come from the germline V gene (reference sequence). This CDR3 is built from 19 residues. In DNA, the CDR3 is TGTGCCAGCAGCTTGGTGTTGGGTACAGGGGGCCTGACTAATGAAAAACTGTTTTTT. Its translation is CASSLVLGTGGLTNEKLFF.

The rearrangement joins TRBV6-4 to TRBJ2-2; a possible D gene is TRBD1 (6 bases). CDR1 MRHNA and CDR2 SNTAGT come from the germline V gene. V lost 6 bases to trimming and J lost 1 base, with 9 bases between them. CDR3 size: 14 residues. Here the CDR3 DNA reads TGTGCCAGCAGACAGGGATGGAACACCGGGGAGCTGTTTTTT. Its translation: CASRQGWNTGELFF.

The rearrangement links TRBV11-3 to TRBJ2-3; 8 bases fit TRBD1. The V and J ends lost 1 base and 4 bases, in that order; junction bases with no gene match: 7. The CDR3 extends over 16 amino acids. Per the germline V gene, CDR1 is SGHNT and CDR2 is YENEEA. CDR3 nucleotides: TGTGCCAGCAGCTTAGCTGGCCAGGGGGCTGCAGATACGCAGTATTTT. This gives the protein CASSLAGQGAADTQYF.

The CDR3 coding sequence is TGTGCCAGCAGCGAAAGGTCCGGGTACAATGAGCAGTTCTTC. This codes for CASSERSGYNEQFF. The V and J genes are TRBV2 and TRBJ2-1; D call uncertain. The CDR3 spans 14 residues. Germline values: CDR1 SNHLY, CDR2 FYNNEI. V dropped 6 bases and J dropped 4 bases, with 13 bases sitting between them.

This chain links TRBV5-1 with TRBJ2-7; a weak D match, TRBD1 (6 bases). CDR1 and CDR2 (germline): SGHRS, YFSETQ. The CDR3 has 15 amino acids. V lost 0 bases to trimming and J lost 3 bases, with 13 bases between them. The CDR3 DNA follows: TGCGCCAGCAGCTTGGGAGCCCCGGACAGCTACGAGCAGTACGTC. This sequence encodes CASSLGAPDSYEQYV.

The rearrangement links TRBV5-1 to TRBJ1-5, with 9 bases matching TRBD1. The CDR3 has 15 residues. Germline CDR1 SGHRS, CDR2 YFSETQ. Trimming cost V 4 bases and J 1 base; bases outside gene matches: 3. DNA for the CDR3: TGCGCCAGCAGCGCCACAGGGGGCAGCAATCAGCCCCAGCATTTT. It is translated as CASSATGGSNQPQHF. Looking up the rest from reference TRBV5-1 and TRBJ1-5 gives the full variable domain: KAGVTQTPRYLIKTRGQQVTLSCSPISGHRSVSWYQQTPGQGLQFLFEYFSETQRNKGNFPGRFSGRQFSNSRSEMNVSTLELGDSALYLCASSATGGSNQPQHFGDGTRLSIL.